A selection of T cell receptor beta chains follows, all from one sample in a study of CD8+CD57+ T cells in acquired aplastic anemia. In TCRdb, the reads were re-called with MiXCR into one record per CDR3 protein. The sample consists of 65,000 or so distinct CDR3 sequences, 50% to 70% of them appearing once. The sample comprised sorted CD4+, CD8+, or CD8+CD57+ T cells (not recorded which) from PBMCs. The receptors here all came from a human donor in good health, serving as a control. CDR3s include the opening cysteine and the closing phenylalanine or tryptophan. The D gene is left open where the match is weak. Clone size, where shown, is once, few, many, or a class for clones that have expanded.

v_gene	abundance	j_gene	d_gene	CDR3aa	CDR3nt
TRBV19	NA	TRBJ1-5	TRBD1	CASSRGDRANQPQHF	TGTGCCAGTAGTCGAGGGGACAGGGCCAATCAGCCCCAGCATTTT
TRBV5-1	many	TRBJ1-2	NA	CASSLNTGMGGYTF	TGCGCCAGCAGCTTGAACACCGGGATGGGCGGCTACACCTTC
TRBV19	many	TRBJ2-2	NA	CASSIGRGTGELFF	TGTGCCAGTAGTATAGGCAGGGGAACCGGGGAGCTGTTTTTT
TRBV5-1	many	TRBJ1-2	NA	CASSLQSGAFGYTF	TGCGCCAGCAGCTTACAATCTGGGGCCTTCGGCTACACCTTC
TRBV10-3	NA	TRBJ1-2	NA	CAIRQDPGLNYGYTF	TGTGCCATCAGGCAGGACCCGGGCCTAAACTATGGCTACACCTTC
TRBV2	NA	TRBJ1-5	NA	CASGLSNQPQHF	TGTGCCAGCGGACTGAGCAATCAGCCCCAGCATTTT
TRBV20-1	few	TRBJ1-1	NA	CSARKWGMNTEAFF	TGCAGTGCTAGAAAGTGGGGCATGAACACTGAAGCTTTCTTT
TRBV13	NA	TRBJ2-1	TRBD2	CATRLAGGSYNEQFF	TGTGCCACCCGACTAGCGGGAGGTTCCTACAATGAGCAGTTCTTC
TRBV2	NA	TRBJ2-5	NA	CASRAGFYQGETQYF	TGTGCCAGCAGGGCGGGTTTTTACCAAGGAGAGACCCAGTACTTC
TRBV24-1	NA	TRBJ1-2	NA	CATSVGTNYGYTF	TGTGCCACCAGTGTTGGGACTAACTATGGCTACACCTTC
TRBV24-1	NA	TRBJ1-2	NA	CATSDLGTYGYTF	TGTGCCACCAGTGATCTGGGCACCTATGGCTACACCTTC
TRBV12-3/TRBV12-4	many	TRBJ1-5	NA	CASSSGHRSNQPQHF	TGTGCCAGCAGTTCGGGACACAGGTCCAATCAGCCCCAGCATTTT
TRBV25-1	NA	TRBJ2-1	NA	CASRTTSAGSYNEQFF	TGTGCCAGCAGAACGACGAGCGCGGGCTCCTACAATGAGCAGTTCTTC
TRBV7-7	NA	TRBJ2-3	TRBD2	CASTLAGGPRDTQYF	TGTGCTAGTACCCTAGCGGGAGGGCCTCGTGATACGCAGTATTTT
TRBV29-1	medium-sized	TRBJ2-7	NA	CSVGAGLEQYF	TGCAGCGTTGGCGCGGGCTTGGAGCAGTACTTC
TRBV2	medium-sized	TRBJ2-3	NA	CASSRLGISTDTQYF	TGTGCCAGCAGCAGACTGGGGATTAGCACAGATACGCAGTATTTT
TRBV24-1	NA	TRBJ2-7	TRBD1	CATSDSGTGYEQYF	TGTGCCACCAGTGATTCGGGGACAGGTTACGAGCAGTACTTC
TRBV19	few	TRBJ2-5	NA	CASSIGIGRMDRDRETQYF	TGTGCCAGTAGTATCGGAATCGGGAGGATGGACAGGGATAGGGAGACCCAGTACTTC
TRBV19	NA	TRBJ2-3	NA	CAGSIQGRVPDTQYF	TGTGCCGGTAGTATTCAAGGAAGGGTGCCAGATACGCAGTATTTT
TRBV7-8	few	TRBJ1-5	NA	CASSMGGDQPQHF	TGTGCCAGCAGCATGGGGGGTGATCAGCCCCAGCATTTT
TRBV2	NA	TRBJ1-2	NA	CASDRGYGYTF	TGTGCCAGCGACCGGGGGTACGGCTACACCTTC
TRBV2	NA	TRBJ2-4	TRBD1	CASSEGDRPRNIQYF	TGTGCCAGCAGTGAAGGGGACAGGCCTCGAAACATTCAGTACTTC
TRBV19	NA	TRBJ1-1	NA	CASSIRAVSGTEAFF	TGTGCCAGTAGTATAAGGGCGGTTAGTGGCACTGAAGCTTTCTTT
TRBV29-1	NA	TRBJ2-1	NA	CSVENRWTGNTEQFF	TGCAGCGTTGAAAATCGTTGGACGGGGAACACTGAGCAGTTCTTC
TRBV2	NA	TRBJ2-7	NA	CASSEASRPEQYF	TGTGCCAGCAGTGAAGCCAGCCGTCCCGAGCAGTACTTC
TRBV9	many	TRBJ2-7	TRBD2	CASSKAGSSYEQYF	TGTGCCAGCTCCAAAGCGGGGAGCTCCTACGAGCAGTACTTC
TRBV10-2	NA	TRBJ1-6	NA	CASSETGSSPLHF	TGCGCCAGCAGTGAGACAGGTAGCTCACCCCTCCACTTT
TRBV24-1	few	TRBJ2-3	TRBD2	CATSDPGLAVKGTQYF	TGTGCCACCAGTGATCCGGGACTAGCGGTTAAAGGTACGCAGTATTTT
TRBV15	once	TRBJ2-1	TRBD2	CATRASSGGYNEQFF	TGTGCCACCAGGGCCTCTAGCGGGGGTTACAATGAGCAGTTCTTC
TRBV24-1	NA	TRBJ2-4	NA	CATSGRAKAKNIQYF	TGTGCCACCAGTGGTCGGGCTAAAGCCAAAAACATTCAGTACTTC
TRBV4-1	NA	TRBJ1-6	TRBD1	CASSQATGTGVSPLHF	TGCGCCAGCAGCCAAGCTACCGGGACAGGGGTCTCACCCCTCCACTTT
TRBV27	NA	TRBJ2-7	NA	CASSYSRGYEQYF	TGTGCCAGCAGTTACTCTCGGGGCTACGAGCAGTACTTC
TRBV19	NA	TRBJ2-3	NA	CASSMKDTQYF	TGTGCCAGTAGTATGAAAGATACGCAGTATTTT
TRBV2	NA	TRBJ2-7	TRBD1	CASSAGQGPYEQYF	TGTGCCAGCAGTGCGGGACAGGGTCCCTACGAGCAGTACTTC
TRBV29-1	many	TRBJ1-1	NA	CSSSGVGAEAFF	TGCAGCTCATCAGGGGTTGGCGCTGAAGCTTTCTTT
TRBV6-2/TRBV6-3	NA	TRBJ2-7	TRBD2	CASSYMASGDYEQYF	TGTGCCAGCAGTTACATGGCTAGCGGGGACTACGAGCAGTACTTC
TRBV19	once	TRBJ2-2	TRBD2	CASTRRGGF	TGTGCCAGTACGAGGCGGGGGGGTTTT
TRBV19	NA	TRBJ1-1	NA	CASSAGRNTEAFF	TGTGCCAGTAGTGCAGGAAGGAACACTGAAGCTTTCTTT
TRBV29-1	NA	TRBJ2-3	NA	CSVDSGSDTQYF	TGCAGCGTTGATTCGGGCTCAGATACGCAGTATTTT
TRBV24-1	NA	TRBJ2-6	NA	CATSTHRESGANVLTF	TGTGCCACCAGCACCCACAGGGAGTCTGGGGCCAACGTCCTGACTTTC